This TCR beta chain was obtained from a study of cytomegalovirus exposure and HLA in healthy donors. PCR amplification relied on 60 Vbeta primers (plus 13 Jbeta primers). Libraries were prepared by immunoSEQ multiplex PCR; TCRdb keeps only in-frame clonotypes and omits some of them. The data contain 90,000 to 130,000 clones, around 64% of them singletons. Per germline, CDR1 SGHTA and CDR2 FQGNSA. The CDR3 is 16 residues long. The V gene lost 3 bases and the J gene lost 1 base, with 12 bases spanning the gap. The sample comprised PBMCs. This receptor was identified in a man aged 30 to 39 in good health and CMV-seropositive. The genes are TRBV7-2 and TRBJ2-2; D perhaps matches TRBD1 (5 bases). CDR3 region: CASSFFGDRNTGELFF. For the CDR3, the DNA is TGTGCCAGCAGCTTCTTTGGCGACAGGAACACCGGGGAGCTGTTTTTT.